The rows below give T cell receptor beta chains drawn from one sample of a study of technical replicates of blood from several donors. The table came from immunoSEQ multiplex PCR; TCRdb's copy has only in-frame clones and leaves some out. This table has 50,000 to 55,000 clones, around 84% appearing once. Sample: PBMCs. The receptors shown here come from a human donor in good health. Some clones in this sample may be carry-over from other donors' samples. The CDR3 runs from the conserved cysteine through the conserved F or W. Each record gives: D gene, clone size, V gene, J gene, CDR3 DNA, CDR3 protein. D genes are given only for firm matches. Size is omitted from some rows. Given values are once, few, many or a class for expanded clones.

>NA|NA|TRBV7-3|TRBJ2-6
TGTGCCAGCAGCTTAGTTACGGGGTCAGGGGCCAACGTCCTGACTTTC
CASSLVTGSGANVLTF
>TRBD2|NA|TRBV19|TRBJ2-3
TGTGCCAGTAGTATACTAGCGGGAGTGGATACGCAGTATTTT
CASSILAGVDTQYF
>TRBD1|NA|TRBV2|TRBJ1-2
TGTGCCAGCAATTCAGACAGGGGGGACTCTGGCTACACCTTC
CASNSDRGDSGYTF
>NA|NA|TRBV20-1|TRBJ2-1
TGCAGTGCCACAGGGAACAATGAGCAGTTCTTC
CSATGNNEQFF
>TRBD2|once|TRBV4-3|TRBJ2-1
TGCGCCAGCGTGGAGCGGGAGGGCGGTGAGCAGTTCTTC
CASVEREGGEQFF
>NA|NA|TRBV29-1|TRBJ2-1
TGCAGCGTCGACTGGCGAAATGAGCAGTTCTTC
CSVDWRNEQFF
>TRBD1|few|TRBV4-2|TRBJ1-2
TGTGCCAGCAGCCACGGCAACCCCCGGGACAGAAACTATGGCTACACCTTC
CASSHGNPRDRNYGYTF
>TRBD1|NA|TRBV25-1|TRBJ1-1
TGTGCCAGCAGCTCCCCCGGGACAGCAATATCTGAAGCTTTCTTT
CASSSPGTAISEAFF
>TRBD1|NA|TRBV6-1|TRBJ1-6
TGTGCCAGCAGTTTTACAGGGGGTGGGAATTCACCCCTCCACTTT
CASSFTGGGNSPLHF
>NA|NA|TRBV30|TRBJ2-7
TGTGCCTGGACGCCCGGGACATACGAGCAGTACTTC
CAWTPGTYEQYF
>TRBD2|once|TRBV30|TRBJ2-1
TGTGCCTGGAGTGCGACTAGCTGGCAAAACAATGAGCAGTTCTTC
CAWSATSWQNNEQFF
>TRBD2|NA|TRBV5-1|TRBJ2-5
TGCGCCAGCAGCGACCTAGCGGGGGGGCCGGAGACCCAGTACTTC
CASSDLAGGPETQYF
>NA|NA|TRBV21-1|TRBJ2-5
TGTGCCAGCAGCCTTCGGACTAGCGCCCAGGATGAGACCCAGTACTTC
CASSLRTSAQDETQYF
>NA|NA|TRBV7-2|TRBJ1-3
TGTGCCAGCAGGGTAGCGGCAGGAAACACCATATATTTT
CASRVAAGNTIYF
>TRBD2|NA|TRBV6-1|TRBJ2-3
TGTGCCAGCAGTGAAGTTAGCGGGGGCACAGATACGCAGTATTTT
CASSEVSGGTDTQYF
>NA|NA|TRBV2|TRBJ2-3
TGTGCCAGCCGCCGCAAGGACATCAACACAGATACGCAGTATTTT
CASRRKDINTDTQYF
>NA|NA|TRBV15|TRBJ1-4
TGTGCCACCAGCAGAGAGGGGGCCCTCGGAGAAAAACTGTTTTTT
CATSREGALGEKLFF
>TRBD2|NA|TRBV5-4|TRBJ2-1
TGTGCCAGCAGCCCCCAGGGCGGGAGGGGGAATGAGCAGTTCTTC
CASSPQGGRGNEQFF
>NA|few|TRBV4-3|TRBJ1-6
TGCGCCAGCAGCCAAGCGGGAAATTCACCCCTCCACTTT
CASSQAGNSPLHF
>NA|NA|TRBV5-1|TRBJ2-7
TGCGCCAGCAGCTTGGGAGCCGGGTACTCCTACGAGCAGTACTTC
CASSLGAGYSYEQYF